The clone carrying this TCR beta chain was seen a handful of times. What it binds is unknown. The CDR3 sequence is 18 residues long. Looked up from germline, CDR1 is SGHDN and CDR2 is FVKESK. V shed 2 bases and J 1 base; nucleotides not matched to a gene: 10. This sample was taken from a study of early T cells in non-severe SARS-CoV-2 infection. Study summary: Whole-blood bulk RNA, unsorted, was sequenced, and chains were unpaired.

Study results and caveats: Private and CD4 specificities were missed by VDJdb matching, skewed to anti-spike CD8.

Individual cDNA molecules were tagged with unique molecular identifiers. TCRdb re-analysed the 5' RACE reads in MiXCR, keeping a single row per CDR3 protein. The data show 45,000 or so distinct CDR3 sequences, about 25% seen once. The gene calls are TRBV14 and TRBJ2-7, with 11 bases aligning to TRBD1. The TCR originated in an adult who was a healthcare worker with PCR-confirmed SARS-CoV-2 infection or an uninfected control (not recorded which). Here the sequenced sample was whole blood, taken at baseline. CDR3 coding DNA: TGTGCCAGCAGCCAACCTAGGACAGGGGGCATTAGGTCCTACGAGCAGTACTTC. Its protein is CASSQPRTGGIRSYEQYF.